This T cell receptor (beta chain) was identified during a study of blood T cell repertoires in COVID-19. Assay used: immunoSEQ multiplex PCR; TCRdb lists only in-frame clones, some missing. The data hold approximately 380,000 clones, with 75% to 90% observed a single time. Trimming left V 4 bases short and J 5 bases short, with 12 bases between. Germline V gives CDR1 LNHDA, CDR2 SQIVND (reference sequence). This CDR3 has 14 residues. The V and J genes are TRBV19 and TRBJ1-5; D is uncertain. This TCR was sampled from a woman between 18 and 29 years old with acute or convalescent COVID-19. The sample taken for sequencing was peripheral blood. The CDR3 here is CASSTDGEYQPQHF. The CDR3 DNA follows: TGTGCCAGTAGTACGGACGGGGAGTATCAGCCCCAGCATTTT.